This T cell receptor (beta chain) was identified in a study of blood T cells in healthy people across ages. Findings and limits, study-wide: Total diversity from one million sequenced T cells was likely underestimated. CMV status of donors was not determined, possibly confounding expanded clonotype changes. Age brought a roughly linear fall in TCR beta diversity measured per million T cells.

The CDR3 consists of 15 residues. Trimming left V 0 bases short and J 2 bases short, with 10 bases between. Germline CDR1 reads MGHRA; CDR2 reads YSYEKL. It was 9.5 to 10 milliliters of peripheral blood that were drawn from each donor. About this clonotype itself: Its target is not known.

A second PCR of 7 to 11 cycles used a sample-barcoded 5' primer and a J-beta primer mix. One entry per CDR3 protein results from TCRdb running MiXCR on the 5' RACE reads. The table shows about 1.4 million distinct CDR3 sequences, with 59% occurring only once. J is TRBJ1-2 and V is TRBV4-1, with D unresolved. This TCR came from a man aged 18 to 30 in good health. The sample comprised blood. The CDR3 loop is CASSQDQLVNYGYTF. CDR3 sequence (DNA): TGCGCCAGCAGCCAAGATCAGTTGGTGAACTATGGCTACACCTTC.